This is a list of T cell receptor beta chains from one sample in a study of CXCR3-negative and CXCR3-positive naive CD8 T cells. Reprocessing the 5' RACE reads, TCRdb reports a single entry for every CDR3 protein and omits DNA. This repertoire includes 90,000 to 100,000 distinct CDR3 sequences. Source material: naive CXCR3- CD8+ T cells from blood. These receptors all come from a human donor in good health. Some clones in this sample may be carry-over from other donors' samples. Each CDR3 is given with its conserved first and last residue.

V: TRBV12-3/TRBV12-4; J: TRBJ2-3; CDR3: CASGRAGSTDTQYF
V: TRBV6-6; J: TRBJ1-2; CDR3: CASSYLQGEGYTF
V: TRBV6-5; J: TRBJ2-7; CDR3: CASSGRQGTYEQYF
V: TRBV20-1; J: TRBJ2-5; CDR3: CSARDGGLAEETQYF
V: TRBV28; J: TRBJ1-2; CDR3: CASSRGSYGYTF
V: TRBV5-4; J: TRBJ2-1; CDR3: CASTPLRDNNEQFF
V: TRBV28; J: TRBJ1-1; CDR3: CASSLHRGVEVAFF
V: TRBV12-3/TRBV12-4; J: TRBJ2-5; CDR3: CASSSPPRVKFEETQYF
V: TRBV29-1; J: TRBJ2-2; CDR3: CSVDPRGDGTGELFF
V: TRBV7-9; J: TRBJ2-7; CDR3: CASSSGQIDYEQYF
V: TRBV6-6; J: TRBJ2-7; CDR3: CASSYSEGFPYEQYF
V: TRBV7-7; J: TRBJ2-2; CDR3: CASSQGNRQTGELFF
V: TRBV7-6; J: TRBJ1-1; CDR3: CASSPRLVTTEAFF
V: TRBV4-1; J: TRBJ2-1; CDR3: CASSQERMHNEQFF
V: TRBV5-1; J: TRBJ2-7; CDR3: CASSLITGGSYEQYF
V: TRBV6-6; J: TRBJ2-5; CDR3: CATAPNLRLAGKQETQYF
V: TRBV6-2/TRBV6-3; J: TRBJ2-7; CDR3: CASSYLPSGEQYF
V: TRBV9; J: TRBJ2-7; CDR3: CASSVATETYEQYF
V: TRBV11-2; J: TRBJ1-1; CDR3: CASSSPFSENTEAFF
V: TRBV7-6; J: TRBJ2-7; CDR3: CASSLGGGASRDEQYF
V: TRBV28; J: TRBJ1-4; CDR3: CASSPLWGSTNEKLFF